One T cell receptor (beta chain) is described in this entry. It has no known antigen specificity. No qualities accompany the bases; no much larger clone lies one base away. This entry comes from a study of immune characteristics of hereditary and idiopathic chronic pancreatitis. About the study as a whole: Local pancreatic immune cells and TCRbeta repertoires were profiled in hereditary and idiopathic chronic pancreatitis and were compared with control organ donor pancreases. The gDNA-based approach was selected because the approach required minimal in vitro experimental manipulation of T cells infiltrating the pancreas. TCRbeta sequencing covered a few control pancreases, under 10 hereditary chronic pancreatitis pancreases and roughly 6 idiopathic chronic pancreatitis pancreases. General study outcomes and caveats: Because patient tissue could be obtained only at the time of TPIAT, immune findings may have been influenced by differences in disease duration. Hereditary and idiopathic chronic pancreatitis differed in Vbeta-Jbeta gene family usage, including TRBV10, TRBV19, TRBV23 and TRBV5. Compared with controls, TCRbeta repertoire diversity was significantly higher and clonality was lower in both chronic pancreatitis groups. Numbers of productive TCR rearrangements correlated positively with disease severity scores among approximately 13 chronic pancreatitis patients. Chronic pancreatitis caused by alcohol use was not included in the study.

Pancreas tissue with chronic pancreatitis was obtained from patients having total pancreatectomy with islet autotransplantation (TPIAT). Included chronic pancreatitis patients had no known history of diabetes. Genomic DNA was extracted directly from bulk pancreas tissue, without T cell sorting, for TCRbeta sequencing. At two US centers, pancreas tissues from patients and organ donors were collected on a consecutive basis. Library generation was performed with the immunoSEQ multiplex PCR assay. From pancreatic genomic DNA, the TCRbeta CDR3 region along with adjacent sequences was amplified and then sequenced. Per the original workflow: Productive clonality and productive rearrangement counts were measured along with repertoire diversity, which was expressed as a mean normalized Shannon-Wiener index. The nonparametric Mann-Whitney U test was used to compare repertoire metrics between the control and chronic pancreatitis groups. Shared clonotypes were defined as CDR3beta sequences with identical amino acid composition and length across subjects. TCRdb holds this immuneACCESS table with in-frame rearrangements only. Some clones are missing; in checked studies, unresolved V genes explain under half, and the rest has no known cause. V, J and clone size are taken as reported in that table, and D and trimming were inferred from the DNA itself. This sample comprises over 14,000 clones, around 79% of them detected only once. 12% to 15% of the sample comes from the top ten.

Reading the germline V gene gives CDR1 KGHSH and CDR2 LQKENI. Inclusive of the bounding cysteine and phenylalanine, the CDR3 is 14 residues long. Only the CDR3 part of the read is kept: 42 bases, read in frame from the first base. V ends up 2 bases short and J 5 bases short, with an unmatched junction base count of 6. The sequenced sample was pancreas tissue with hereditary chronic pancreatitis. The V gene is TRBV18 and the J gene is TRBJ2-7; 7 of the junction bases match TRBD1. The origin of this receptor is a human donor with chronic pancreatitis. The encoded CDR3 is CASSPETGINEQYF. The nucleotides are TGTGCCAGCTCACCAGAGACAGGGATAAACGAGCAGTACTTC.